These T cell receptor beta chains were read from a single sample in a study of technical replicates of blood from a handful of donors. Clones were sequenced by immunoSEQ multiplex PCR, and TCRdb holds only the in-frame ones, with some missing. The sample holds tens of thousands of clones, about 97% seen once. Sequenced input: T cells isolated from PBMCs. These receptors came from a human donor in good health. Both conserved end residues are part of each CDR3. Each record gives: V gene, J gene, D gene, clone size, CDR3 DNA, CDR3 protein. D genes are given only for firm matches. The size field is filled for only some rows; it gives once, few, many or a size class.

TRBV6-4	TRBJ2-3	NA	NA	TGTGCCAGCATAGGCGGGGAGCCCCGCACAGATACGCAGTATTTT	CASIGGEPRTDTQYF
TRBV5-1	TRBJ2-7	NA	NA	TGCGCCAGCAGCTTGGCCCCGCAGGTTTCCTACGAGCAGTACTTC	CASSLAPQVSYEQYF
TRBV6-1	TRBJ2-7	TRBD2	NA	TGTGCCAGCATCGCGGGGGTAGCCTACGAGCAGTACTTC	CASIAGVAYEQYF
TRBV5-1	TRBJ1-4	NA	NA	TGCGCCAGCAGCTTGGTCGGGAACGATCAGGAAAAACTGTTTTTT	CASSLVGNDQEKLFF
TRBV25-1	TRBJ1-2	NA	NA	TGTGCCAGCAGTGATGGAGATAAGTATGGCTACACCTTC	CASSDGDKYGYTF
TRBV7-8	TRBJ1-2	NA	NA	TGTGCCAGCAGCTTAGAAACGGGGGGGTATGGCTACACCTTC	CASSLETGGYGYTF
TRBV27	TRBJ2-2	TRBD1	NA	TGTGCCAGCAGTTTCTGGACAGGCGCCCCATTTGGCGGGGAGCTGTTTTTT	CASSFWTGAPFGGELFF
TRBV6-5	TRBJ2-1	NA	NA	TGTGCCAGCAGTTCCCTGAGCAATGAGCAGTTCTTC	CASSSLSNEQFF
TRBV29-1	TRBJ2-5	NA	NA	TGCAGCGTTGAAGATATGGAGGCTATTAACCAAGAGACCCAGTACTTC	CSVEDMEAINQETQYF
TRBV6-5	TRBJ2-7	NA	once	TGTGCCAGCAGTTACCGGGAGTCCTACGAGCAGTACTTC	CASSYRESYEQYF
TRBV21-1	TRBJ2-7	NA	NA	TGTGCCAGCAGCAAAGCCTGTGGGACTAGCGAGACCCGGCAGTACTTC	CASSKACGTSETRQYF
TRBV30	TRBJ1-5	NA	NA	TGTGCCTGGAGTGAAGATCCCGGGAGCAATCAGCCCCAGCATTTT	CAWSEDPGSNQPQHF
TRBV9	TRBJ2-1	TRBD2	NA	TGTGCCAGCAGCGTTAAGGGCGGGAGAGGGAACAATGAGCAGTTCTTC	CASSVKGGRGNNEQFF
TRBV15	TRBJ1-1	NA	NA	TGTGCCACCAGCAGAGGGTGGGCGAACACTGAAGCTTTCTTT	CATSRGWANTEAFF
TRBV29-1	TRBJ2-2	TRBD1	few	TGCAGCGTTGAAGGGCCGGGACAGATGAACACCGGGGAGCTGTTTTTT	CSVEGPGQMNTGELFF
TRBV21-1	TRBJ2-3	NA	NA	TGTGCCAGCACCAATGTCCCTAAGGGGCCCACGCAGTATTTT	CASTNVPKGPTQYF
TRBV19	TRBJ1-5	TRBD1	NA	TGTGCCAGTAGTGGTCGCGACAGGGGTCGGGGTCAGCCCCAGCATTTT	CASSGRDRGRGQPQHF
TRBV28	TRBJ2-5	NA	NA	TGTGCCAGCAGGCCAAGGAGACTCCAAGAGACCCAGTACTTC	CASRPRRLQETQYF
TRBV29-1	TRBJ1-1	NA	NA	TGCAGCGTTCAAAACACTGAAGCTTTCTTT	CSVQNTEAFF
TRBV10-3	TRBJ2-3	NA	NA	TGTGCCATCAGTGTCCTATCTAGCACAGATACGCAGTATTTT	CAISVLSSTDTQYF
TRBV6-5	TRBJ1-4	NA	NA	TGTGCCACGTATCAGGCAGCCGGAGGGGATGAAAAACTGTTTTTT	CATYQAAGGDEKLFF
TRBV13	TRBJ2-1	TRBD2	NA	TGTGCCAGCAGGCGGGGGAGCTTTTTCCCCTACAATGAGCAGTTCTTC	CASRRGSFFPYNEQFF
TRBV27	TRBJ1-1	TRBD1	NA	TGTGCCAGCAGTTTCCAGGCAGGGGGGCCTGAAGCTTTCTTT	CASSFQAGGPEAFF
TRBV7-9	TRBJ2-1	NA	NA	TGTGCCAGCAGCTTGTCGGGATCCTACAATGAGCAGTTCTTC	CASSLSGSYNEQFF
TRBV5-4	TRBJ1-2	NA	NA	TGTGCCAGCAGCTTAGGAGGAGGGGCCGCTAACTATGGCTACACCTTC	CASSLGGGAANYGYTF